These 20 T cell receptor beta chains were sequenced from one sample in a study of cytomegalovirus exposure and HLA in healthy donors. The PCR contained 60 Vbeta and 13 Jbeta primers. TCRdb keeps only in-frame clones here, not all; method: immunoSEQ multiplex PCR. The sample records 85,000 to 95,000 clones, 60% to 85% being singletons. The sequencing sample was made of PBMCs. Receptor source: a man under 40 in good health and CMV-seropositive.

The chain is built from TRBV19 and TRBJ2-7; possibly TRBD2 for D (6 bases). The CDR3 runs to 15 residues. The germline CDR1 and CDR2 sequences are LNHDA and SQIVND (reference sequence). V was cut by 5 bases and J by 2 bases, with 16 bases left in between. The CDR3 DNA is TGTGCCAGTAGTTCGGGCGGAGGGGTGCCCTACGAGCAGTACTTC. Its protein is CASSSGGGVPYEQYF.

The gene calls are TRBV7-9 and TRBJ1-2; D is perhaps TRBD1 (6 bases). Germline CDR1 reads SEHNR; CDR2 reads FQNEAQ (reference sequence). V was clipped by 1 base and J by 8 bases, with 20 bases between them. The CDR3 consists of 16 residues. CDR3 bases: TGTGCCAGCAGCTTAGTCGGGGACATGGGTTTTTGGGGCTACACCTTC. It yields the protein CASSLVGDMGFWGYTF.

The chain combines TRBV15 with TRBJ1-1, with a tentative D call TRBD1 (5 bases). The CDR3 is made up of 15 amino acids. Germline CDR1 is LNHNV and CDR2 is YYDKDF (reference sequence). Trimming stripped 1 base from V and 0 bases from J, with 9 bases between. The DNA of the CDR3 is TGTGCCACCAGCAGAGTGACGGGGGTGAACACTGAAGCTTTCTTT. This codes for CATSRVTGVNTEAFF. Filled out from reference TRBV15 and TRBJ1-1, the complete variable domain reads DAMVIQNPRYQVTQFGKPVTLSCSQTLNHNVMYWYQQKSSQAPKLLFHYYDKDFNNEADTPDNFQSRRPNTSFCFLDIRSPGLGDTAMYLCATSRVTGVNTEAFFGQGTRLTVV.

The chain is built from TRBV5-6 and TRBJ2-3; a weak D match, TRBD1 (6 bases). CDR1 and CDR2 from the germline V gene are SGHDT and YYEEEE. CDR3 size: 17 residues. V was pared by 0 bases and J by 2 bases, with 16 bases between. CDR3 nucleotides: TGTGCCAGCAGCTTGGGTTTCTCCGGGACATACACAGATACGCAGTATTTT. Translation: CASSLGFSGTYTDTQYF.

The rearrangement joins TRBV10-2 to TRBJ2-7; D remains ambiguous. Germline V gene lookup returns CDR1 WSHSY and CDR2 SAAADI. Trimming took off 9 bases at V and 4 bases at J, with 22 bases between the two ends. The length of the CDR3 is 15 residues. In nucleotides, the CDR3 is TGCGCCAGTAATGAAGTGGCAGATGTGAATTACGAGCAGTACTTC. Its translation is CASNEVADVNYEQYF.

The chain recombines TRBV19 with TRBJ1-5; TRBD1 matches at 11 bases. V lost 9 bases, J lost 0 bases, and 4 bases stayed unmatched. CDR3 length equals 15 residues. Germline V CDR1 and CDR2: LNHDA, SQIVND (reference sequence). The CDR3 is CASKDRGLSNQPQHF. In DNA form, the CDR3 reads TGTGCCAGCAAGGACAGGGGGCTTAGCAATCAGCCCCAGCATTTT. The full variable domain, with the rest looked up from reference TRBV19 and TRBJ1-5, is DGGITQSPKYLFRKEGQNVTLSCEQNLNHDAMYWYRQDPGQGLRLIYYSQIVNDFQKGDIAEGYSVSREKKESFPLTVTSAQKNPTAFYLCASKDRGLSNQPQHFGDGTRLSIL.

The genes are TRBV6-6 and TRBJ1-2; TRBD1 matches 8 bases. The length of the CDR3 is 13 residues. CDR1 MNHNY and CDR2 SVGAGI come from the germline V gene (reference sequence). The trim removed 6 bases at V and 8 bases at J, leaving 8 bases unmatched. DNA for the CDR3: TGTGCCAGCAGGGAAGGACAGGGATTAGGCTACACCTTC. Amino acid sequence: CASREGQGLGYTF.

This clone was observed a few times. The chain uses TRBV18 and TRBJ1-5; D is perhaps TRBD1 (6 bases). CDR1 and CDR2 (germline): KGHSH, LQKENI. CDR3 length equals 13 residues. Trimming cost V 2 bases and J 7 bases, with 9 bases left between them. CDR3 sequence reads: CASSPDRTQPQHF. CDR3 coding DNA: TGTGCCAGCTCACCAGACAGGACGCAGCCCCAGCATTTT.

The rearrangement uses TRBV9 and TRBJ1-1; maybe TRBD1 (6 bases). The length of the CDR3 is 13 residues. The V and J ends lost 4 bases and 4 bases respectively, with 11 bases between them. Looked up from germline, CDR1 is SGDLS and CDR2 is YYNGEE. The CDR3: CASSPQGSTEAFF. The CDR3 region has the DNA TGTGCCAGCAGCCCACAGGGAAGCACTGAAGCTTTCTTT.

As to this clone: The sample has other DNA sequences that encode this CDR3 too. This sequence joins TRBV18 and TRBJ2-5; 9 bases align to TRBD2. CDR3 length: 14 amino acids. In germline, CDR1 is KGHSH, CDR2 LQKENI. The ends lost 3 bases at V and 5 bases at J; junction bases unmatched: 4. The CDR3 region has the DNA TGTGCCAGCTCACCGGGACTAGCTGGCGAGACCCAGTACTTC. Its protein is CASSPGLAGETQYF.

The CDR3 nucleotides read TGTGCCAGCAGCTTGACCGGGGAATACGAGCAGTACTTC. Its translation: CASSLTGEYEQYF. The chain has TRBV5-4 and TRBJ2-7, with TRBD2 as a possible D gene (5 bases). The germline V gene encodes CDR1 SGHNT and CDR2 YYREEE (reference sequence). The CDR3 sequence is 13 residues long. V was clipped by 1 base and J by 4 bases, with 9 bases between them.

The chain uses TRBV6-5 and TRBJ2-7; 8 nucleotides agree with TRBD1. V lost 6 bases and J lost 4; bases outside the gene matches: 8. Germline-derived CDR1 and CDR2 are MNHEY and SVGAGI. The CDR3 is 14 residues long. The CDR3 DNA reads as TGTGCCAGCAGCCCCGACAGGGGTGTTTACGAGCAGTACTTC. Residues: CASSPDRGVYEQYF.

The rearrangement links TRBV6-5 to TRBJ2-2, with D maybe TRBD2 (5 bases). Per germline, CDR1 MNHEY and CDR2 SVGAGI. V lost 5 bases to trimming and J lost 1 base, with 8 bases between them. The CDR3 totals 14 residues. The CDR3 region is CASSREGNTGELFF. The DNA of the CDR3 is TGTGCCAGCAGTCGCGAGGGGAACACCGGGGAGCTGTTTTTT.

The rearrangement links TRBV5-6 to TRBJ2-7; weak D call: TRBD1 (6 bases). The CDR3 is 14 amino acids. The germline V and J ends were trimmed by 4 bases and 1 base, with 12 bases remaining between them. CDR1 and CDR2 from the germline V gene are SGHDT and YYEEEE. For the CDR3, the DNA is TGTGCCAGCAGCCCCACAGGGCTATCCTACGAGCAGTACGTC. Translation gives CASSPTGLSYEQYV.

The CDR3 bases are TGTGCCAGCAGCTTGACGGGAAATCAGCCCCAGCATTTT. It yields the protein CASSLTGNQPQHF. The rearrangement links TRBV5-6 to TRBJ1-5; D gene unclear. This CDR3 is 13 amino acids long. Trimming took off 1 base at V and 4 bases at J, with 6 bases between the two ends. Germline-derived CDR1 and CDR2 are SGHDT and YYEEEE. Filled out from reference TRBV5-6 and TRBJ1-5, the complete variable domain reads DAGVTQSPTHLIKTRGQQVTLRCSPKSGHDTVSWYQQALGQGPQFIFQYYEEEERQRGNFPDRFSGHQFPNYSSELNVNALLLGDSALYLCASSLTGNQPQHFGDGTRLSIL.

In this sample, this clone turned up once. The chain recombines TRBV5-8 with TRBJ1-1, with D tentatively TRBD1 (5 bases). The CDR3 is 17 amino acids. Trimming cost V 6 bases and J 0 bases, with 21 bases left between them. Germline loops: CDR1 SGHTS, CDR2 YDEGEE. CDR3 region: CASNLYRSSSMNTEAFF. The DNA of the CDR3 is TGTGCCAGCAACCTTTACAGGAGCTCCTCGATGAACACTGAAGCTTTCTTT.

The rearrangement uses TRBV28 and TRBJ2-2; the match to TRBD2 covers 9 bases. After removal of 6 bases from V and 7 bases from J, the junction contained 9 bases not matched to a gene. The CDR3 has 15 residues. In germline, CDR1 is MDHEN, CDR2 SYDVKM. The DNA for the CDR3 is TGTGCCAGCAGCCGGGTAGCGGGAGATTTCGGGGAGCTGTTTTTT. Amino acids: CASSRVAGDFGELFF.

V gene TRBV5-1 combines with J gene TRBJ1-1, with 8 bases aligning to TRBD1. CDR3 length: 15 residues. CDR1 and CDR2 (germline): SGHRS, YFSETQ. Losses at the gene ends were 0 bases for V and 1 base for J; bases not matched to a gene: 2. The CDR3 nucleotides read TGCGCCAGCAGCTTGGCAGGACAGGGGAACACTGAAGCTTTCTTT. As protein: CASSLAGQGNTEAFF. Filled out from reference TRBV5-1 and TRBJ1-1, the complete variable domain reads KAGVTQTPRYLIKTRGQQVTLSCSPISGHRSVSWYQQTPGQGLQFLFEYFSETQRNKGNFPGRFSGRQFSNSRSEMNVSTLELGDSALYLCASSLAGQGNTEAFFGQGTRLTVV.

The V call is TRBV11-2, the J call TRBJ1-3; unclear D gene. CDR3 length: 15 residues. Germline CDR1 SGHAT, CDR2 FQNNGV. V lost 0 bases and J lost 4, with 10 bases in between. CDR3: CASSLELAAGNTIYF. CDR3 sequence (DNA): TGTGCCAGCAGCTTAGAATTAGCGGCAGGAAACACCATATATTTT.

J is TRBJ2-7 and V is TRBV6-5, with D perhaps matching TRBD1 (5 bases). Trimming cost V 5 bases and J 0 bases, with 8 bases left between them. The CDR3 sequence is 13 residues long. The germline V gene encodes CDR1 MNHEY and CDR2 SVGAGI. The chain's CDR3 is CASSKQGSYEQYV. The CDR3 coding sequence is TGTGCCAGCAGTAAGCAGGGCTCCTACGAGCAGTACGTC.